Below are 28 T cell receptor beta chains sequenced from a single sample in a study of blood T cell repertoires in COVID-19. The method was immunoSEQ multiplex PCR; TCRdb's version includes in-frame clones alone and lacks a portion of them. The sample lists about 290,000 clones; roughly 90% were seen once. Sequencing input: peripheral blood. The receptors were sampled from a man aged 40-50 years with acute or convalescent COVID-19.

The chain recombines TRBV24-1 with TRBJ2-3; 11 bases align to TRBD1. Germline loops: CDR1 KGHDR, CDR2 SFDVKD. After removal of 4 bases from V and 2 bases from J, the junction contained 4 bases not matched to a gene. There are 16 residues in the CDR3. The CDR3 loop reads CATSEWDRGFTDTQYF. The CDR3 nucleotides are TGTGCCACCAGTGAGTGGGACAGGGGGTTCACAGATACGCAGTATTTT.

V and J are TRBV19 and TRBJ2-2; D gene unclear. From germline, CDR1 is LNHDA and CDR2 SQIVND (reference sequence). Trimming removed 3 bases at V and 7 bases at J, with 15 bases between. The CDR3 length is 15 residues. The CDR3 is CASSILDTSSGELFF. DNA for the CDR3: TGTGCCAGTAGTATTCTCGATACATCTAGCGGGGAGCTGTTTTTT.

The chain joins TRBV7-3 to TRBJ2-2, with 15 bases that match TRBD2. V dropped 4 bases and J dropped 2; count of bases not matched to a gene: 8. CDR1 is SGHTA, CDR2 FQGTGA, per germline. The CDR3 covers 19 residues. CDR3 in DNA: TGTGCCAGCAGCTCCCATGGGACTAGCGGGGGGCCCAACACCGGGGAGCTGTTTTTT. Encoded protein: CASSSHGTSGGPNTGELFF.

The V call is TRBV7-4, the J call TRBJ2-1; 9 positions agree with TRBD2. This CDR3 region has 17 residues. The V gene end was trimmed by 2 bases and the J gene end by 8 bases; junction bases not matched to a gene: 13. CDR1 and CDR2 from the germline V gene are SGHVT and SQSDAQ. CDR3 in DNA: TGTGCCAGCAGCTTATATGGATGGCGGGGGGGCGTCGATGAGCAGTTCTTC. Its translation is CASSLYGWRGGVDEQFF.

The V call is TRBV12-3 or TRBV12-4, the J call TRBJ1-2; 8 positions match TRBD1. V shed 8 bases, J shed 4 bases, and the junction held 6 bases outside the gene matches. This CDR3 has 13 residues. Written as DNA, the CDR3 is TGTGCCAGCCAAAGGGGACAGGTCTATGGCTACACCTTC. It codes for CASQRGQVYGYTF.

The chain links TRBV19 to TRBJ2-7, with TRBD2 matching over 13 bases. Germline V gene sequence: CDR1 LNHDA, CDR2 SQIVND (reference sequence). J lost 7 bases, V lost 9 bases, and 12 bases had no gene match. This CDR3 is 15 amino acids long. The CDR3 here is CASTGLAGAQGEQYF. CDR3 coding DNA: TGTGCCAGCACTGGACTAGCGGGGGCCCAGGGGGAGCAGTACTTC.

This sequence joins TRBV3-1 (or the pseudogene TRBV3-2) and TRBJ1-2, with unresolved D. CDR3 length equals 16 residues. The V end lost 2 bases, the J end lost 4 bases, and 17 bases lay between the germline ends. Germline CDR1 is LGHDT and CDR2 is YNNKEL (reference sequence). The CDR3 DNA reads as TGTGCCAGCAGCCAAACCACGGGAATGCAGACCTATGGCTACACCTTC. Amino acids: CASSQTTGMQTYGYTF.

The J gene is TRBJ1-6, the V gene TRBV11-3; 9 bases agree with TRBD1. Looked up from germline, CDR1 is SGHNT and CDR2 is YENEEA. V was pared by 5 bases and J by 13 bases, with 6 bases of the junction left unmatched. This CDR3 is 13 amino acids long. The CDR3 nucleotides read TGTGCCAGCAGCCCAGACAGGGGGGGGCCCCTCCACTTT. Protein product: CASSPDRGGPLHF.

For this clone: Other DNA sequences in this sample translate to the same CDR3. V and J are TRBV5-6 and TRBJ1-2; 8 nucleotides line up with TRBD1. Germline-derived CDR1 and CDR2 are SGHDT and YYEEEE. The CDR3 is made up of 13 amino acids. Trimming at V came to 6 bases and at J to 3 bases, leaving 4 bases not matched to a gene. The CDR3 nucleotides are TGTGCCAGCACCCCGGACAGGGACTATGGCTACACCTTC. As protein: CASTPDRDYGYTF.

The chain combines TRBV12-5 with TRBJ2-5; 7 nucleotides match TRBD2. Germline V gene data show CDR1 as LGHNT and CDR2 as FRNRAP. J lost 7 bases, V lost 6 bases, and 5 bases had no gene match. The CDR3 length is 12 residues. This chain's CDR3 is CASGGGDGTQYF. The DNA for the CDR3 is TGTGCTAGTGGGGGAGGGGACGGGACCCAGTACTTC. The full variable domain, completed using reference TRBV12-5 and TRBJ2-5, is DARVTQTPRHKVTEMGQEVTMRCQPILGHNTVFWYRQTMMQGLELLAYFRNRAPLDDSGMPKDRFSAEMPDATLATLKIQPSEPRDSAVYFCASGGGDGTQYFGPGTRLLVL.

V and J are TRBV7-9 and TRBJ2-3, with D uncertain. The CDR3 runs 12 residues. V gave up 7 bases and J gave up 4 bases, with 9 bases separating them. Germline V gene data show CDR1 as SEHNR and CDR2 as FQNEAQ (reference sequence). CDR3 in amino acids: CASMKSADTQYF. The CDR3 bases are TGTGCCAGCATGAAGTCAGCAGATACGCAGTATTTT. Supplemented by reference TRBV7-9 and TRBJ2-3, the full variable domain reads DTGVSQNPRHKITKRGQNVTFRCDPISEHNRLYWYRQTLGQGPEFLTYFQNEAQLEKSRLLSDRFSAERPKGSFSTLEIQRTEQGDSAMYLCASMKSADTQYFGPGTRLTVL.

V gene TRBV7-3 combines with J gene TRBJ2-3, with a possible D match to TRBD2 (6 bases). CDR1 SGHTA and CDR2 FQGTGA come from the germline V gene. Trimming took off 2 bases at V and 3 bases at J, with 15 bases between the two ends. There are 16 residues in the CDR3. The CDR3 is CASSLWGERSTDTQYF. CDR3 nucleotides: TGTGCCAGCAGCTTATGGGGGGAAAGGAGTACAGATACGCAGTATTTT.

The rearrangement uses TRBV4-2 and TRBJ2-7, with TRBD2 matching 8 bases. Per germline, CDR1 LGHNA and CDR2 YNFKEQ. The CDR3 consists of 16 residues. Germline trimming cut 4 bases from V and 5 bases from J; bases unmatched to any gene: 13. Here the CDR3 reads CASSPRTSLGGDEQYF. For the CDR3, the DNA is TGTGCCAGCAGCCCCCGGACTAGCCTCGGGGGTGACGAGCAGTACTTC.

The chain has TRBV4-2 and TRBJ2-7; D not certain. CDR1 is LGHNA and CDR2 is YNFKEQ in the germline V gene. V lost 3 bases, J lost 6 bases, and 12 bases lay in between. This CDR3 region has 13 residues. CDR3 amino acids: CASSQTRFGEQYF. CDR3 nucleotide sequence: TGTGCCAGCAGCCAGACCAGGTTCGGCGAGCAGTACTTC.

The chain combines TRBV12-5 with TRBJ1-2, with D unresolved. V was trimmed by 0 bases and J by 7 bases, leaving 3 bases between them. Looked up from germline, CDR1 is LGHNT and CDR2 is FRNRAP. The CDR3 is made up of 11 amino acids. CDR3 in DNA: TGTGCTAGTGGTTTGGTCGGTGGCTACACCTTC. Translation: CASGLVGGYTF.

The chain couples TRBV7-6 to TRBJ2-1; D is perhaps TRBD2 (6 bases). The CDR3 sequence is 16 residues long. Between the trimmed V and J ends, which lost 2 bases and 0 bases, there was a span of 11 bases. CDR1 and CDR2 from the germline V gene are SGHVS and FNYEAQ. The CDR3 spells CASSLRGGDSYNEQFF. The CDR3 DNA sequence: TGTGCCAGCAGCTTACGTGGCGGGGACTCCTACAATGAGCAGTTCTTC.

Here the CDR3 reads CASSQVQGGTEAFF. The CDR3 DNA reads TGTGCCAGCAGCCAAGTCCAGGGGGGCACTGAAGCTTTCTTT. The genes are TRBV3-1 (or the pseudogene TRBV3-2) and TRBJ1-1, with 7 bases identical to TRBD1. CDR1 and CDR2 from the germline V gene are LGHDT and YNNKEL (reference sequence). V trimming: 1 base; J trimming: 4 bases; junction bases outside the gene matches: 3. This CDR3 has 14 amino acids.

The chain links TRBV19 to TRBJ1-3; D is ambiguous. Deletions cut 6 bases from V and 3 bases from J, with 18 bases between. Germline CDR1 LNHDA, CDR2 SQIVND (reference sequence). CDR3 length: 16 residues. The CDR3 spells CASRPSSLTVGNTIYF. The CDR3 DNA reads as TGTGCCAGTAGGCCCTCGAGTTTAACGGTTGGAAACACCATATATTTT.

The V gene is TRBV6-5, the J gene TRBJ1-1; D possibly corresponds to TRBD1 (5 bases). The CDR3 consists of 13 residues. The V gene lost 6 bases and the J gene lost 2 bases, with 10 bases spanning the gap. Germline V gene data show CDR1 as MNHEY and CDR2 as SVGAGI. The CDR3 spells CASSFGGNTEAFF. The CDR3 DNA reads TGTGCCAGCAGCTTCGGGGGAAACACTGAAGCTTTCTTT.

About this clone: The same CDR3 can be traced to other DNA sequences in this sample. For the CDR3, the DNA is TGTGCCAGCAGCTTAGGTTGGAGCTCCTACGAGCAGTACTTC. It translates to CASSLGWSSYEQYF. V usage is TRBV7-2 and J usage is TRBJ2-7, with D unresolved. The V gene's germline CDR1 is SGHTA and CDR2 FQGNSA. This CDR3 has 14 amino acids. Trimming stripped 1 base from V and 0 bases from J, with 7 bases between.

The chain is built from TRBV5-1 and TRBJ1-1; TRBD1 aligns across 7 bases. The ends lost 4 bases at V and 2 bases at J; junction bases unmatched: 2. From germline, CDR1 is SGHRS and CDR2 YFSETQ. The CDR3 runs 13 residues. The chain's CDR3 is CASSNRGNTEAFF. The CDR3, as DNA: TGCGCCAGCAGCAACAGGGGAAACACTGAAGCTTTCTTT.

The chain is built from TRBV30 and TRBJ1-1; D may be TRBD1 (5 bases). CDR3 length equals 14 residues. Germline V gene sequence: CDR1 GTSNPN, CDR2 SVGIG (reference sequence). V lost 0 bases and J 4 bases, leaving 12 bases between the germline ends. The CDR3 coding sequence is TGTGCCTGGAGTGTATCAGGGCAGGGCACTGAAGCTTTCTTT. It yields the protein CAWSVSGQGTEAFF.

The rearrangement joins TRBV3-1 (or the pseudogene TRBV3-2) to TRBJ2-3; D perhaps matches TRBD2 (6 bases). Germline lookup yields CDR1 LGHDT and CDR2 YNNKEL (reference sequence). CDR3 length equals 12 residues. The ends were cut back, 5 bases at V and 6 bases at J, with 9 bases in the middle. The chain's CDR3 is CASSGGGDTQYF. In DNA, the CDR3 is TGTGCCAGCAGCGGCGGAGGGGATACGCAGTATTTT.

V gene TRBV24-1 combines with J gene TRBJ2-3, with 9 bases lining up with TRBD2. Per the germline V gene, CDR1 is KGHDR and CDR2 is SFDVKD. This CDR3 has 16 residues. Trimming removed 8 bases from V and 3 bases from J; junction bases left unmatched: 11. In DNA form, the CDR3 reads TGTGCCACCATGTCATCGCGGGGGGGCAATACAGATACGCAGTATTTT. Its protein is CATMSSRGGNTDTQYF.

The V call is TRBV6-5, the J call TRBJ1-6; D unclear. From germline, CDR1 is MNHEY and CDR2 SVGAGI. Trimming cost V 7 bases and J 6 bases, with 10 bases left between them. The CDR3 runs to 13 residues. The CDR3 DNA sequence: TGTGCCAGCACCCCTGGCGGTAATTCACCCCTCCACTTT. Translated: CASTPGGNSPLHF.

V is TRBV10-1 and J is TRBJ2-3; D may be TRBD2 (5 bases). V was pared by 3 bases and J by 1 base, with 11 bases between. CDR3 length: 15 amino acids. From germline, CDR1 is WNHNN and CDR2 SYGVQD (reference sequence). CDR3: CASSDIEGGTDTQYF. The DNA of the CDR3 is TGCGCCAGCAGTGATATCGAGGGAGGCACAGATACGCAGTATTTT.

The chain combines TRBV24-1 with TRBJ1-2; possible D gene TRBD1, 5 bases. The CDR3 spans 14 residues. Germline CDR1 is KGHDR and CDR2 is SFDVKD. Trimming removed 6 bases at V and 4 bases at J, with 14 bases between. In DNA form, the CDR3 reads TGTGCCACCAGTCCTACGGACAAGCTCTATGGCTACACCTTC. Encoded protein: CATSPTDKLYGYTF.

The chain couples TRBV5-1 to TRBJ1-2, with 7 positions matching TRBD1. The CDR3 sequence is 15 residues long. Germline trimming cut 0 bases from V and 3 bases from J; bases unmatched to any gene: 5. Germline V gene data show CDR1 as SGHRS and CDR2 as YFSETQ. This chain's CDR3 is CASSLDSGGYYGYTF. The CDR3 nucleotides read TGCGCCAGCAGCTTGGATTCAGGGGGATACTATGGCTACACCTTC.